This section outlines one TCR beta chain sequence together with its context. Its antigen is as yet unknown. V lost 1 base to trimming and J lost 0 bases, with 7 bases between them. This CDR3 is 15 amino acids long. Germline lookup yields CDR1 SGHAT and CDR2 FQNNGV. PCR primers comprised 60 Vbeta and 13 Jbeta primers. Some clones are missing from TCRdb's copy, which holds only in-frame ones; the method was immunoSEQ multiplex PCR. The table has around 170,000 clones, over 75% seen once. The record originates from a study of cytomegalovirus exposure and HLA in healthy donors. The study's findings and limits: In an earlier analysis, most TCR beta V segments were productive about 87% or about 30% of the time. Sequencing artifact likely explains a cluster of highly shared sequence variants. One variant, a missense change in DCLRE1C, was linked in a later analysis to TCR beta V- and J-gene trimming. Immune exposure information comprised only CMV serostatus.

The sample taken for sequencing was PBMCs. The source is a man in his fifties or sixties in good health and CMV-seronegative. The chain uses TRBV11-2 and TRBJ1-3; D gene ambiguous. The CDR3 here is CASSLGISSGNTIYF. The CDR3 nucleotides are TGTGCCAGCAGCTTAGGAATTAGCTCTGGAAACACCATATATTTT. Filled out from reference TRBV11-2 and TRBJ1-3, the complete variable domain reads EAGVAQSPRYKIIEKRQSVAFWCNPISGHATLYWYQQILGQGPKLLIQFQNNGVVDDSQLPKDRFSAERLKGVDSTLKIQPAKLEDSAVYLCASSLGISSGNTIYFGEGSWLTVV.